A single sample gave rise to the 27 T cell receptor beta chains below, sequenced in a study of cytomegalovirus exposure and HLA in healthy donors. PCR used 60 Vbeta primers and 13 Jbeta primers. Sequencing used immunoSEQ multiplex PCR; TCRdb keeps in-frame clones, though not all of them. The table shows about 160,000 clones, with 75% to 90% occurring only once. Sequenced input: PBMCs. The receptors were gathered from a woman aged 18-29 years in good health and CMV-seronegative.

DNA of the CDR3: TGTGCCAGCAGTTTGCTCGACAGCTATGGCTACACCTTC. Protein: CASSLLDSYGYTF. The chain has TRBV28 and TRBJ1-2, with D perhaps TRBD1 (5 bases). There are 13 residues in the CDR3. With 3 bases removed from V and 4 bases from J, the gap between germline ends came to 9 bases. The V gene's germline CDR1 is MDHEN and CDR2 SYDVKM.

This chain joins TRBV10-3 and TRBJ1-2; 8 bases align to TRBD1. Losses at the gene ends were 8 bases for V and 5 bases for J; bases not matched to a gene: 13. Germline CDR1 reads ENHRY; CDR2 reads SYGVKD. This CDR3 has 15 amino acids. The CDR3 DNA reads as TGTGCCATCGCGGCAGGGGGCCATCCTCAGTATGGCTACACCTTC. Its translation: CAIAAGGHPQYGYTF.

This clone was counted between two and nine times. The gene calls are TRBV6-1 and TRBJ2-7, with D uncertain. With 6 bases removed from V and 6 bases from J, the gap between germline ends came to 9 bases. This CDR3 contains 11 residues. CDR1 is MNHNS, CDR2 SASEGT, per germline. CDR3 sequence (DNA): TGTGCCAGCAGGGTCGCGCGCGAGCAGTACTTC. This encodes CASRVAREQYF.

CDR3 nucleotide sequence: TGTGCCAGCAGCTCCTTCGACAGGTGGTTGGTGTTTGGGCAGTTCTTC. This encodes CASSSFDRWLVFGQFF. The rearrangement links TRBV7-9 to TRBJ2-1; D may be TRBD1 (6 bases). The CDR3 runs 16 residues. Germline values: CDR1 SEHNR, CDR2 FQNEAQ (reference sequence). V was pared by 4 bases and J by 12 bases, with 25 bases between.

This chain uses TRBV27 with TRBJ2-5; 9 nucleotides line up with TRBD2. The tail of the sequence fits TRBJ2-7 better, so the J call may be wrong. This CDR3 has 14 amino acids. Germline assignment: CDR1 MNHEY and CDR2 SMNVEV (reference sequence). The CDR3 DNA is TGTGCCAGCAGTTTATCTAGCGGGAGTTACGAGCAGTACTTC. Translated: CASSLSSGSYEQYF.

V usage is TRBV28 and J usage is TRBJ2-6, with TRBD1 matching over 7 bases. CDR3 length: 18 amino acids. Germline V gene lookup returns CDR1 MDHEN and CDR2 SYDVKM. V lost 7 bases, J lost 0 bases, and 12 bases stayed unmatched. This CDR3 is CASIALRDSFSGANVLTF. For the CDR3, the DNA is TGTGCCAGCATAGCCCTCCGGGACAGTTTCTCTGGGGCCAACGTCCTGACTTTC.

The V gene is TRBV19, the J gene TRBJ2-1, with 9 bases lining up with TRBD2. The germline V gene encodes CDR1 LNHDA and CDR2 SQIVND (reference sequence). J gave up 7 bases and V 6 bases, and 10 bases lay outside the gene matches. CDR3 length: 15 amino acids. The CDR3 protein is CASRILAGSGNEQFF. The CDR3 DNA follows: TGTGCCAGTAGAATTCTAGCGGGGTCTGGGAATGAGCAGTTCTTC.

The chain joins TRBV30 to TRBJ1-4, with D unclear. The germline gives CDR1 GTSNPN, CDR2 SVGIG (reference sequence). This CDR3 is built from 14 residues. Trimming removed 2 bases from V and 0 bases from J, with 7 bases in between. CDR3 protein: CAWSRASTNEKLFF. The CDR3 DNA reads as TGTGCCTGGAGTCGAGCCTCAACTAATGAAAAACTGTTTTTT.

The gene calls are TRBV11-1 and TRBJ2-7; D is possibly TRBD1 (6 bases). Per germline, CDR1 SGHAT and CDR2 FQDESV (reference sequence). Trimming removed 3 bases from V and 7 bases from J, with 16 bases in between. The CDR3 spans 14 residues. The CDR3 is CASSFSRGSYEQYF. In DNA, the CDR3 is TGTGCCAGCAGCTTCTCCAGGGGTAGTTATGAGCAGTACTTC.

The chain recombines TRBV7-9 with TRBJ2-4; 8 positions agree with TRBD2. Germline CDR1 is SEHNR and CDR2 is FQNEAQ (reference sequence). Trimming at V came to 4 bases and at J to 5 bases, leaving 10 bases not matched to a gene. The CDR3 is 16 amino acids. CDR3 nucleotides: TGTGCCAGCAGCTCGAAGCGGGGGCAGGGAGAAAACATTCAGTACTTC. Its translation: CASSSKRGQGENIQYF. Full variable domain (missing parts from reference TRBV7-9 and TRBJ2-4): DTGVSQNPRHKITKRGQNVTFRCDPISEHNRLYWYRQTLGQGPEFLTYFQNEAQLEKSRLLSDRFSAERPKGSFSTLEIQRTEQGDSAMYLCASSSKRGQGENIQYFGAGTRLSVL.

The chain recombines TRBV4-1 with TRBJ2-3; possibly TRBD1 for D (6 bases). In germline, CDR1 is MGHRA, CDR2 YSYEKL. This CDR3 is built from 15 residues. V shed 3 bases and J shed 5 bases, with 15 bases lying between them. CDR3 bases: TGCGCCAGCAGCCAGAGTGATACAGGGCTAGATACGCAGTATTTT. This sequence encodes CASSQSDTGLDTQYF.

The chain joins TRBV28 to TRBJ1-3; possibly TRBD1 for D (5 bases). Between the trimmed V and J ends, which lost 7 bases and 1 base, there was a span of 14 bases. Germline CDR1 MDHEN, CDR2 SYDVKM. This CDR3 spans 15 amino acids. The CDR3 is CASTPAGGSGNTIYF. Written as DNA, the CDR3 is TGTGCCAGCACTCCTGCGGGGGGGTCTGGAAACACCATATATTTT.

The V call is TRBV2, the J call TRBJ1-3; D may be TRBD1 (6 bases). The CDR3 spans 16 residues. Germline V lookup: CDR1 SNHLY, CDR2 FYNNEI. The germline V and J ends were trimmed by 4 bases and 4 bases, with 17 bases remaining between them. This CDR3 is CASSVMTGMVGNTIYF. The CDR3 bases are TGTGCCAGCAGTGTTATGACAGGCATGGTAGGAAACACCATATATTTT.

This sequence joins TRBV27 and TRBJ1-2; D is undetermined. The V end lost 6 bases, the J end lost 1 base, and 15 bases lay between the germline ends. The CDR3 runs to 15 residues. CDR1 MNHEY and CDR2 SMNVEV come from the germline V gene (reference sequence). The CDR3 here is CASRARNEGNYGYTF. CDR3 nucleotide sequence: TGTGCCAGCAGAGCTAGGAACGAGGGTAACTATGGCTACACCTTC.

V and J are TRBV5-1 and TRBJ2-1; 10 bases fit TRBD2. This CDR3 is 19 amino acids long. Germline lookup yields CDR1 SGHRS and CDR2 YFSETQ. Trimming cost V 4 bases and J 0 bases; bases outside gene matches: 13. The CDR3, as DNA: TGCGCCAGCAGCCCGCCCGGACTAGCGGACCCCTTCTCCTACAATGAGCAGTTCTTC. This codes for CASSPPGLADPFSYNEQFF. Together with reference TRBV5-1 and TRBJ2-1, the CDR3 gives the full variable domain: KAGVTQTPRYLIKTRGQQVTLSCSPISGHRSVSWYQQTPGQGLQFLFEYFSETQRNKGNFPGRFSGRQFSNSRSEMNVSTLELGDSALYLCASSPPGLADPFSYNEQFFGPGTRLTVL.

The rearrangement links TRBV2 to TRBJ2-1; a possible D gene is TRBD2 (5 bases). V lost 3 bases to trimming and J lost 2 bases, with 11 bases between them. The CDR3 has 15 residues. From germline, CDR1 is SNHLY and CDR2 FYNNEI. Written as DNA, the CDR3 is TGTGCCAGCAGTGAGCGACTACCCGCCTACAATGAGCAGTTCTTC. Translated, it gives CASSERLPAYNEQFF.

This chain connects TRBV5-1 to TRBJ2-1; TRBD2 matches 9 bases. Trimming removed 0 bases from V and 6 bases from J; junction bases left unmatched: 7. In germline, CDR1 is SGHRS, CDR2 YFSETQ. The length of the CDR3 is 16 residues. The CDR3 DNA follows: TGCGCCAGCAGCTTGGCCAGGCTAGCGGGAAGCAATGAGCAGTTCTTC. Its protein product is CASSLARLAGSNEQFF.

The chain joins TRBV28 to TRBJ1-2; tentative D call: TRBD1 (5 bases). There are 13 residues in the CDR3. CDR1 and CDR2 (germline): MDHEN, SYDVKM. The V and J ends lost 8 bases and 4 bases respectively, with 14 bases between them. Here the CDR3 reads CASGGEAGYGYTF. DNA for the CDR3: TGTGCCAGCGGGGGGGAGGCGGGCTATGGCTACACCTTC.

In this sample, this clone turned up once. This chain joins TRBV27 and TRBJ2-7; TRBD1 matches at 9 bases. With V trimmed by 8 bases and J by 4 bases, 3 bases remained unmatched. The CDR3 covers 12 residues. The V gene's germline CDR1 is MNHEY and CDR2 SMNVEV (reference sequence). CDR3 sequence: CASRTGDYEQYF. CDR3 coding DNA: TGTGCCAGCCGGACAGGGGATTACGAGCAGTACTTC.

The CDR3 nucleotides are TGTGCCAGCAGTTTAATTTCTTCGGGGACAGACGCGCAGTACTTC. Encoded protein: CASSLISSGTDAQYF. V usage is TRBV27 and J usage is TRBJ2-7; 7 nucleotides align to TRBD1. Looked up from germline, CDR1 is MNHEY and CDR2 is SMNVEV (reference sequence). The CDR3 spans 15 residues. Losses at the gene ends were 2 bases for V and 9 bases for J; bases not matched to a gene: 13.

CDR3 sequence reads: CASSLGLVRRDEQFF. CDR3 sequence (DNA): TGTGCCAGCAGCTTAGGTTTGGTCCGAAGAGATGAGCAGTTCTTC. This sequence joins TRBV11-2 and TRBJ2-1; no clear D gene. CDR1 is SGHAT, CDR2 FQNNGV, per germline. The CDR3 runs 15 residues. Trimming took 1 base from V and 8 from J, leaving 15 bases between them.

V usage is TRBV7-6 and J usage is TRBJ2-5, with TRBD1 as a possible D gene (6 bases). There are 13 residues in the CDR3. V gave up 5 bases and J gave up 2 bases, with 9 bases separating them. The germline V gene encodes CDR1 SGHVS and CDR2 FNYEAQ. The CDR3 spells CASSRGQQETQYF. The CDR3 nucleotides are TGTGCCAGCAGCCGCGGACAGCAAGAGACCCAGTACTTC.

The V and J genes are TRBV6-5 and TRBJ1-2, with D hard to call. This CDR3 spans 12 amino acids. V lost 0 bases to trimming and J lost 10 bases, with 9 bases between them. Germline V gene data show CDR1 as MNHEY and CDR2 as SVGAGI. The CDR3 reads CASSYSGSIYTF. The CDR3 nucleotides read TGTGCCAGCAGTTACTCCGGGAGTATCTACACCTTC.

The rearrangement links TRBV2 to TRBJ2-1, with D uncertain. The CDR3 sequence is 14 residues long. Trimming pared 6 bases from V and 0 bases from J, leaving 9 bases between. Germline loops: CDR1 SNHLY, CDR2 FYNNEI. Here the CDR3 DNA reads TGTGCCAGCAGCGCATGGAGCTCCTACAATGAGCAGTTCTTC. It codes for CASSAWSSYNEQFF.

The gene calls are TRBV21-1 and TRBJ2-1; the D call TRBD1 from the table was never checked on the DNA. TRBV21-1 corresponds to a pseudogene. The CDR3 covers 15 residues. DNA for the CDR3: TGTGCCGTCCAAGCCAGGCCGAGCTCCTACAATGAGCAGTTCTTC. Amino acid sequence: CAVQARPSSYNEQFF.

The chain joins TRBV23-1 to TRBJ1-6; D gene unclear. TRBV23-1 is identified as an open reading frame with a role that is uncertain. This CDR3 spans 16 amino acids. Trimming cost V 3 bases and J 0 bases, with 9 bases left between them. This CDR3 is CASSHLLSSYNSPLHF. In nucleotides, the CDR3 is TGCGCCAGCAGTCATCTACTAAGCTCCTATAATTCACCCCTCCACTTT.

CDR3 nucleotide sequence: TGTGCCAGCAGTTTAAGCACTAGCGGGATAGAGACCCAGTACTTC. Protein: CASSLSTSGIETQYF. V and J are TRBV27 and TRBJ2-5; 10 nucleotides match TRBD2. After removal of 2 bases from V and 4 bases from J, the junction contained 4 bases not matched to a gene. Germline CDR1 and CDR2: MNHEY and SMNVEV (reference sequence). The CDR3 has 15 residues.